Reported below is one TCR beta chain. Libraries were prepared by immunoSEQ multiplex PCR; TCRdb keeps only in-frame clonotypes and omits some of them. The sample shows 55,000 to 70,000 clones, approximately 79% of them seen only once. V trimming: 6 bases; J trimming: 6 bases; junction bases outside the gene matches: 5. Germline V CDR1 and CDR2: SGHRS, YFSETQ. The CDR3 is 14 residues long. The data originate from a study of blood T cell repertoires in COVID-19. The chain employs TRBV5-1 and TRBJ2-2, with 10 bases identical to TRBD1. The receptor's source is a man aged 55-75 years with acute or convalescent COVID-19. The source material was peripheral blood. CDR3 protein: CASKPGTGAGELFF. The CDR3 bases are TGCGCCAGCAAGCCCGGGACAGGGGCCGGGGAGCTGTTTTTT.